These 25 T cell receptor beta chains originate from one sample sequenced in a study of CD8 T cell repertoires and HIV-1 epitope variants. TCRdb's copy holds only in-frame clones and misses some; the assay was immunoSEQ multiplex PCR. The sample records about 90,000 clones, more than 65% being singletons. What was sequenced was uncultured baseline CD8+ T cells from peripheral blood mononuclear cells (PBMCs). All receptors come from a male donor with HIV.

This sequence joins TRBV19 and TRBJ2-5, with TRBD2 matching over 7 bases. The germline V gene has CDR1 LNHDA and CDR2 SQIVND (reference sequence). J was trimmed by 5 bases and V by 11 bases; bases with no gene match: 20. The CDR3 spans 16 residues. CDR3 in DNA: TGTGCCTCCATGGCCACCGGCGGGAGTCCGGAGGAGACCCAGTACTTC. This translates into CASMATGGSPEETQYF.

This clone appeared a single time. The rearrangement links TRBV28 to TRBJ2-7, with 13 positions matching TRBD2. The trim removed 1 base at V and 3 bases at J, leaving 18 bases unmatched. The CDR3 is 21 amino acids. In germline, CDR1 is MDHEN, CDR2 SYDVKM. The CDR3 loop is CASSLFGLKTSGRRAGYEQYF. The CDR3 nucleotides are TGTGCCAGCAGTTTATTTGGGCTGAAGACTAGCGGGAGGCGCGCCGGCTACGAGCAGTACTTC.

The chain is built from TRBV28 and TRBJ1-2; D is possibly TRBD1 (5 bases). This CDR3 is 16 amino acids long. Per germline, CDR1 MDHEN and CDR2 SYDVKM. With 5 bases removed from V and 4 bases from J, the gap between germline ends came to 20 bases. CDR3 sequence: CASSREGWQDVYGYTF. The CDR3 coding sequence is TGTGCCAGCAGTCGGGAGGGGTGGCAGGACGTCTATGGCTACACCTTC.

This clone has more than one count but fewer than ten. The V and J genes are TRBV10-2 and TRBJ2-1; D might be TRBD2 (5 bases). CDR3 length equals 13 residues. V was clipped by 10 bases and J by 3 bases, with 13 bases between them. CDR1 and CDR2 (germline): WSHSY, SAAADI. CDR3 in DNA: TGCGCCACTTACGGACGGGGCTACAATGAGCAGTTCTTC. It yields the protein CATYGRGYNEQFF.

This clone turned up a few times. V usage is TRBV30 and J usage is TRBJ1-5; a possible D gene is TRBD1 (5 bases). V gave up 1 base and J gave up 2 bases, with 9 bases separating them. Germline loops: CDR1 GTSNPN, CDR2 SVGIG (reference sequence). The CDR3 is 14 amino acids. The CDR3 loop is CAWSEGRGNQPQHF. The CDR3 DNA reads TGTGCCTGGAGTGAGGGGCGAGGCAATCAGCCCCAGCATTTT.

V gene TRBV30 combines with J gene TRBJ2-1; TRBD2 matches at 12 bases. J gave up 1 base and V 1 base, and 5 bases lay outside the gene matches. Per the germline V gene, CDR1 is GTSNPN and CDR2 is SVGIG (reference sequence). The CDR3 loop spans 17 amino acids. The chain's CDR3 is CAWSGLAGVTSYNEQFF. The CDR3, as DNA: TGTGCCTGGAGTGGACTAGCGGGGGTCACATCCTACAATGAGCAGTTCTTC.

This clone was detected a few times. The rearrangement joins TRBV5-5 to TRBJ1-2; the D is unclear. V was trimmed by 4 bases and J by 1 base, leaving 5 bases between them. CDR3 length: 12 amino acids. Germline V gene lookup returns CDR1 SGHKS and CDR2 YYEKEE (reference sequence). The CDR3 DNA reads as TGTGCCAGCAGCCCTAGTAACTATGGCTACACCTTC. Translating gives CASSPSNYGYTF.

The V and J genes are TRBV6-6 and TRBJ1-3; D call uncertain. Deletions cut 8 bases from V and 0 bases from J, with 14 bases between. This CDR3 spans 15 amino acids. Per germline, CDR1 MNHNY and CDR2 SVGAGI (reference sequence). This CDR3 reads CASEMAGNSGNTIYF. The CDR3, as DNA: TGTGCCAGCGAAATGGCGGGAAACTCTGGAAACACCATATATTTT.

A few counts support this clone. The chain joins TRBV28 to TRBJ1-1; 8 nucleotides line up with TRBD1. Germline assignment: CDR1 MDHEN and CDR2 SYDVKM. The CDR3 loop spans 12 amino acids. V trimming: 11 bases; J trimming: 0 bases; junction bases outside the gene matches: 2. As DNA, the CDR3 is TGTGCCGGACAGGGAGTGAACACTGAAGCTTTCTTT. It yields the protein CAGQGVNTEAFF. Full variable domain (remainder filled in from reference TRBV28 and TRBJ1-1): DVKVTQSSRYLVKRTGEKVFLECVQDMDHENMFWYRQDPGLGLRLIYFSYDVKMKEKGDIPEGYSVSREKKERFSLILESASTNQTSMYLCAGQGVNTEAFFGQGTRLTVV.

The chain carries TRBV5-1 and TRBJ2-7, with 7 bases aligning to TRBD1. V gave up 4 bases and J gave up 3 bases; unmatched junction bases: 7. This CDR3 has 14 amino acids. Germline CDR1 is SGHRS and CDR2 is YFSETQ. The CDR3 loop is CASSEAGTDYEQYF. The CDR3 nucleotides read TGCGCCAGCAGCGAGGCCGGGACAGACTACGAGCAGTACTTC.

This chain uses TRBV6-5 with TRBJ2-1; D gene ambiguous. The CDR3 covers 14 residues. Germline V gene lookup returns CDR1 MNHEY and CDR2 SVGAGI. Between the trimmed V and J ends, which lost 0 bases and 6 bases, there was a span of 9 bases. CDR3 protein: CASSYSRVSNEQFF. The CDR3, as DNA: TGTGCCAGCAGTTACTCGAGAGTTTCCAATGAGCAGTTCTTC.

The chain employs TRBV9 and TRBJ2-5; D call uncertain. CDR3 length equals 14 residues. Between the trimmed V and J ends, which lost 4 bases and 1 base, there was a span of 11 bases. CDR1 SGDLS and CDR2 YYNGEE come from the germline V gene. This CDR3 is CASSLGPFQETQYF. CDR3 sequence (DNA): TGTGCCAGCAGCCTTGGACCGTTCCAAGAGACCCAGTACTTC.

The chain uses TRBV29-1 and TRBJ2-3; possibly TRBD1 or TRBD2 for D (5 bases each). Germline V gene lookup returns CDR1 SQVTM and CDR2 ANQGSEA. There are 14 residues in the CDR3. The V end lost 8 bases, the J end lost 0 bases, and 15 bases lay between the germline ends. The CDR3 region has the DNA TGCAGCAAATCCCTAGCAGGGAGCACAGATACGCAGTATTTT. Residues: CSKSLAGSTDTQYF.

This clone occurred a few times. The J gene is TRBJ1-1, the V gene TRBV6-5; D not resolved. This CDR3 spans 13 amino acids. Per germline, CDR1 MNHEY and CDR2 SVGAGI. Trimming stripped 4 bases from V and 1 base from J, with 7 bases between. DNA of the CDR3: TGTGCCAGCAGTTCCTACAGGAACACTGAAGCTTTCTTT. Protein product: CASSSYRNTEAFF.

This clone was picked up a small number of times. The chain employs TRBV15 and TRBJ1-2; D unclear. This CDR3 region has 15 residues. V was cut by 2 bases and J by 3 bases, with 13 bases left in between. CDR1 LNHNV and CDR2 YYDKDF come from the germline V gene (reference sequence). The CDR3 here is CATSRPPPVDYGYTF. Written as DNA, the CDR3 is TGTGCCACCAGCAGACCACCCCCGGTAGACTATGGCTACACCTTC. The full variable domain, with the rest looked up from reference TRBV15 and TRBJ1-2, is DAMVIQNPRYQVTQFGKPVTLSCSQTLNHNVMYWYQQKSSQAPKLLFHYYDKDFNNEADTPDNFQSRRPNTSFCFLDIRSPGLGDTAMYLCATSRPPPVDYGYTFGSGTRLTVV.

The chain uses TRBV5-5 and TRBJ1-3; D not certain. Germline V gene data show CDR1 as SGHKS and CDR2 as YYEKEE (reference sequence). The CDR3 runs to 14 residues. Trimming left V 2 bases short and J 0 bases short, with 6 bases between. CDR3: CASSFSSSGNTIYF. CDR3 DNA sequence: TGTGCCAGCAGCTTTAGTAGCTCTGGAAACACCATATATTTT.

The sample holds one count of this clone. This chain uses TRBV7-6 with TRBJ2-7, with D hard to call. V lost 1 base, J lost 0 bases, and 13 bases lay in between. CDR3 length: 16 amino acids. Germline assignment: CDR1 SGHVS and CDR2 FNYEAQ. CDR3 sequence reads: CASSLGMRADSYEQYF. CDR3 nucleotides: TGTGCCAGCAGCTTAGGTATGAGAGCCGACTCCTACGAGCAGTACTTC.

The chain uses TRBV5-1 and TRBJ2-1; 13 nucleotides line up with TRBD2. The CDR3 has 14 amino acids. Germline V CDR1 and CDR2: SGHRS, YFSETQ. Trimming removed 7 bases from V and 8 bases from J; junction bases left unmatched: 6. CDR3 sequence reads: CASRTSGSVDEQFF. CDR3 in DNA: TGCGCCAGCCGGACTAGCGGGAGTGTAGATGAGCAGTTCTTC. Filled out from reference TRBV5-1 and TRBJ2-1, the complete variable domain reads KAGVTQTPRYLIKTRGQQVTLSCSPISGHRSVSWYQQTPGQGLQFLFEYFSETQRNKGNFPGRFSGRQFSNSRSEMNVSTLELGDSALYLCASRTSGSVDEQFFGPGTRLTVL.

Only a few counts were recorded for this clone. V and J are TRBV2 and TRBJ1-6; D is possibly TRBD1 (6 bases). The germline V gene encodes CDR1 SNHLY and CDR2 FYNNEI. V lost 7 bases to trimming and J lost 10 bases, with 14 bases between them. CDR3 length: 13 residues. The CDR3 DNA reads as TGTGCCAGCACCACCAGGGGAGACTCACCCCTCCACTTT. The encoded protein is CASTTRGDSPLHF.

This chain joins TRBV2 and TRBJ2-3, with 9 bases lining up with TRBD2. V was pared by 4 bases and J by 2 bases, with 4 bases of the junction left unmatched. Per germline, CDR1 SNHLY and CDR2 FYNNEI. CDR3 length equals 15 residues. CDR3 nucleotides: TGTGCCAGCAGTGCGGCTAGCGGGGACACAGATACGCAGTATTTT. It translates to CASSAASGDTDTQYF.

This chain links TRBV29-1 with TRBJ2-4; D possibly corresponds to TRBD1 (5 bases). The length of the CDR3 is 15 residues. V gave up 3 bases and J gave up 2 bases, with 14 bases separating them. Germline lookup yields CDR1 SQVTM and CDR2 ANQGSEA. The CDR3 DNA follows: TGCAGCGTTGATTTATTAGGGGTTTCCAAAAACATTCAGTACTTC. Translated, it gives CSVDLLGVSKNIQYF.

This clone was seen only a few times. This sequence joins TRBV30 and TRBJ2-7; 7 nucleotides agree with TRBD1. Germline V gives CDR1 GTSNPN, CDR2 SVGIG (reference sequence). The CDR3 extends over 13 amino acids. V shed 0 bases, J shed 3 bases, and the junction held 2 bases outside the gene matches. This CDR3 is CAWSVRQGYEQYF. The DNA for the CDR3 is TGTGCCTGGAGTGTACGACAGGGCTACGAGCAGTACTTC.

In DNA form, the CDR3 reads TGTGCCAGCAAGGTAGGGCTAGCGGTCTACGAGCAGTACTTC. Amino acid sequence: CASKVGLAVYEQYF. The J gene is TRBJ2-7, the V gene TRBV6-5, with 7 bases identical to TRBD2. The V gene end was trimmed by 7 bases and the J gene end by 3 bases; junction bases not matched to a gene: 9. The CDR3 covers 14 residues. Germline V lookup: CDR1 MNHEY, CDR2 SVGAGI.

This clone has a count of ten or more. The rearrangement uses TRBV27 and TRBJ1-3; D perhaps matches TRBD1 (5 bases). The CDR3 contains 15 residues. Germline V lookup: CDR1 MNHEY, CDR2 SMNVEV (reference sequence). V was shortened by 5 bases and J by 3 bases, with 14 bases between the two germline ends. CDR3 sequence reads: CASSLTAGFGNTIYF. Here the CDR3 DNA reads TGTGCCAGCAGTCTAACCGCAGGGTTTGGAAACACCATATATTTT.

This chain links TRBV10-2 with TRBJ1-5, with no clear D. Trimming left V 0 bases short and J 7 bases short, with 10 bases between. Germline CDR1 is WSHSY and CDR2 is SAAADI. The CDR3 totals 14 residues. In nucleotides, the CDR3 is TGCGCCAGCAGTGAGTCCCCTAAAGGACAGCCCCAGCATTTT. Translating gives CASSESPKGQPQHF.